A single sample is the source of the 24 T cell receptor beta chains below, sequenced in a study of blood T cell repertoires in COVID-19. Data came from immunoSEQ multiplex PCR; TCRdb stores just in-frame clones and leaves some out. The sample has 250,000 or so clones; around 86% are singletons. Sequencing was done on a sample of PBMCs or T cells enriched from blood (not recorded which). These receptors were collected from a man aged 35 to 55 who had recovered from COVID-19.

The V gene is TRBV7-7, the J gene TRBJ2-1, with 11 bases that match TRBD2. V dropped 1 base and J dropped 6; count of bases not matched to a gene: 2. CDR3 length equals 15 residues. The germline CDR1 and CDR2 sequences are SSHAT and FNYEAQ (reference sequence). CDR3 DNA: TGTGCCAGCAGCTTAGGAACTAGCGGGAGCAATGAGCAGTTCTTC. Its translation: CASSLGTSGSNEQFF.

The CDR3 loop is CASTVDSANQPQHF. Here the CDR3 DNA reads TGTGCCAGCACCGTGGACAGCGCGAATCAGCCCCAGCATTTT. The chain has TRBV6-6 and TRBJ1-5, with a weak D call TRBD1 (6 bases). V lost 7 bases, J lost 4 bases, and 14 bases lay in between. Germline CDR1 reads MNHNY; CDR2 reads SVGAGI (reference sequence). There are 14 residues in the CDR3.

The genes are TRBV14 and TRBJ1-3, with a possible D match to TRBD1 (6 bases). CDR1 and CDR2 (germline): SGHDN, FVKESK. There are 16 residues in the CDR3. Trimming cost V 4 bases and J 0 bases, with 13 bases left between them. The CDR3 coding sequence is TGTGCCAGCAGCCCCAGACAGGCGATCTCTGGAAACACCATATATTTT. Its translation: CASSPRQAISGNTIYF.

This chain connects TRBV11-1 to TRBJ2-1; 10 bases are a match to TRBD2. Looked up from germline, CDR1 is SGHAT and CDR2 is FQDESV (reference sequence). J lost 3 bases, V lost 5 bases, and 7 bases had no gene match. This CDR3 comprises 16 residues. The CDR3 loop is CASSPPGLALYNEQFF. The DNA of the CDR3 is TGTGCCAGCAGCCCACCGGGACTAGCGCTCTACAATGAGCAGTTCTTC. The complete variable domain, with remaining parts taken from reference TRBV11-1 and TRBJ2-1, reads EAEVAQSPRYKITEKSQAVAFWCDPISGHATLYWYRQILGQGPELLVQFQDESVVDDSQLPKDRFSAERLKGVDSTLKIQPAELGDSAMYLCASSPPGLALYNEQFFGPGTRLTVL.

The chain recombines TRBV18 with TRBJ1-3, with 7 bases matching TRBD1. This CDR3 has 16 amino acids. CDR1 is KGHSH, CDR2 LQKENI, per germline. The J segment lost 0 bases and the V segment lost 6 bases, leaving 8 bases of the junction unmatched. The DNA of the CDR3 is TGTGCCAGCTCGGCTAACCGGGACAGCTCTGGAAACACCATATATTTT. Translating gives CASSANRDSSGNTIYF.

The rearrangement links TRBV4-3 to TRBJ2-5, with 7 positions matching TRBD2. The CDR3 runs 14 residues. Germline loops: CDR1 LGHNA, CDR2 YSLEER. J gave up 10 bases and V 0 bases, and 8 bases lay outside the gene matches. The CDR3 DNA follows: TGCGCCAGCAGCCAAGAAGGAAGAAGCGGGGACCAGTACTTC. This encodes CASSQEGRSGDQYF.

This chain links TRBV5-4 with TRBJ1-2; 7 nucleotides match TRBD1. This CDR3 is 16 amino acids long. The germline V gene encodes CDR1 SGHNT and CDR2 YYREEE (reference sequence). The ends lost 3 bases at V and 4 bases at J; junction bases unmatched: 12. The CDR3 region has the DNA TGTGCCAGCAGCTCAGCCCTGACAGGGTTGGGCTATGGCTACACCTTC. It codes for CASSSALTGLGYGYTF.

This chain connects TRBV7-3 to TRBJ2-2; 8 bases are shared with TRBD1. The CDR3 has 14 residues. With V trimmed by 6 bases and J by 4 bases, 4 bases remained unmatched. CDR1 is SGHTA, CDR2 FQGTGA, per germline. The CDR3 DNA follows: TGTGCCAGCAGTCGGGACAGGAGCACCGGGGAGCTGTTTTTT. Translated: CASSRDRSTGELFF.

DNA of the CDR3: TGTGCCAGCAGCTTAAACCCTGGATTTAGCGGGGGGACCGAGCAGTTCTTC. This sequence encodes CASSLNPGFSGGTEQFF. The chain links TRBV7-2 to TRBJ2-1; TRBD2 matches 10 bases. V lost 2 bases and J lost 10; bases outside the gene matches: 14. Germline V lookup: CDR1 SGHTA, CDR2 FQGNSA. The CDR3 has 17 amino acids.

The rearrangement links TRBV4-1 to TRBJ1-2, with TRBD1 matching 8 bases. J was trimmed by 4 bases and V by 0 bases; bases with no gene match: 13. Germline CDR1 and CDR2: MGHRA and YSYEKL. The length of the CDR3 is 18 residues. CDR3 DNA sequence: TGCGCCAGCAGCCAAGACAGGAGGGCGCCAGGGGGCCGCTATGGCTACACCTTC. This codes for CASSQDRRAPGGRYGYTF.

The rearrangement uses TRBV5-1 and TRBJ2-7; 8 nucleotides line up with TRBD1. V shed 4 bases and J 1 base; nucleotides not matched to a gene: 7. Germline CDR1 is SGHRS and CDR2 is YFSETQ. The CDR3 spans 15 residues. The CDR3, as DNA: TGCGCCAGCAGCACAGGACAGGGTTCATCCTACGAGCAGTACTTC. Translated, it gives CASSTGQGSSYEQYF.

This chain joins TRBV6-2 or TRBV6-3 and TRBJ1-5; TRBD1 aligns across 7 bases. V dropped 6 bases and J dropped 5; count of bases not matched to a gene: 7. CDR1 MNHEY and CDR2 SVGEGT come from the germline V gene. The CDR3 runs 14 residues. CDR3 sequence: CASSPDRAYQPQHF. Written as DNA, the CDR3 is TGTGCCAGCAGCCCAGACAGGGCATATCAGCCCCAGCATTTT.

V is TRBV27 and J is TRBJ1-1, with TRBD1 identical over 7 bases. The CDR3 sequence is 14 residues long. With V trimmed by 2 bases and J by 1 base, 1 base remained unmatched. Germline CDR1 and CDR2: MNHEY and SMNVEV (reference sequence). The CDR3 DNA sequence: TGTGCCAGCAGTTTACGGGACAGGAACACTGAAGCTTTCTTT. Translation: CASSLRDRNTEAFF.

As to this clone: No conserved phenylalanine or tryptophan is present at the end of the CDR3, so a read error is the likely explanation. The DNA is omitted, as the CDR3 cannot be located on it reliably, and the CDR3 follows TCRdb's listing. This rearrangement joins TRBV6-5 to TRBJ1-2; TRBD1 is the table's D call, not checked against the DNA. The CDR3 has 12 residues if both end residues are counted. Germline lookup yields CDR1 MNHEY and CDR2 SVGAGI. The CDR3 sequence is CASGPGGRKSLV.

The V call is TRBV18, the J call TRBJ2-7; 11 nucleotides line up with TRBD1. With 3 bases clipped from V and 4 bases from J, the junction kept 2 bases outside the gene matches. The CDR3 spans 14 residues. From germline, CDR1 is KGHSH and CDR2 LQKENI. CDR3 DNA sequence: TGTGCCAGCTCACCCGGGACAGGGGGTTACGAGCAGTACTTC. It is translated as CASSPGTGGYEQYF.

The chain employs TRBV7-2 and TRBJ2-3, with D maybe TRBD2 (5 bases). CDR3 size: 13 residues. The V and J ends lost 6 bases and 4 bases respectively, with 11 bases between them. CDR1 and CDR2 from the germline V gene are SGHTA and FQGNSA. CDR3 in amino acids: CASSSGDSDTQYF. DNA of the CDR3: TGTGCCAGCAGTTCCGGGGATTCAGATACGCAGTATTTT.

The chain is built from TRBV6-8 and TRBJ1-1; 10 bases map to TRBD1. The CDR3 extends over 15 amino acids. The junction had 6 bases not matched to a gene; V was cut back by 2 bases and J by 6 bases. The germline gives CDR1 MNHGY, CDR2 SAAAGT. CDR3 sequence: CASSYRDRGIAEAFF. The CDR3 DNA reads TGTGCCAGCAGTTACCGGGACAGGGGAATCGCTGAAGCTTTCTTT.

This clone came up a few times. The sample carries other DNA sequences with the same CDR3. The genes are TRBV12-3 or TRBV12-4 and TRBJ1-1; no firm D call. V lost 5 bases, J lost 1 base, and 8 bases lay in between. CDR3 length: 13 amino acids. CDR3 bases: TGTGCCAGCAGTGCGGGCCCGAACACTGAAGCTTTCTTT. Translating gives CASSAGPNTEAFF.

V is TRBV7-6 and J is TRBJ2-5; 7 nucleotides agree with TRBD2. The CDR3 is 15 residues long. Germline CDR1 is SGHVS and CDR2 is FNYEAQ. The J segment lost 5 bases and the V segment lost 1 base, leaving 7 bases of the junction unmatched. The CDR3 DNA reads TGTGCCAGCAGCTTAGGGGGAGGGCCGGTGGAGACCCAGTACTTC. Amino acids: CASSLGGGPVETQYF.

The genes are TRBV18 and TRBJ1-5; D remains unclear. Germline V gene lookup returns CDR1 KGHSH and CDR2 LQKENI. V lost 6 bases and J lost 9, with 18 bases in between. This CDR3 spans 14 amino acids. The chain's CDR3 is CASSLERELRPQHF. The CDR3 DNA sequence: TGTGCCAGCTCCCTAGAGAGGGAACTACGGCCCCAGCATTTT.

The rearrangement links TRBV20-1 to TRBJ2-1, with unresolved D. V lost 6 bases and J 8 bases, leaving 8 bases between the germline ends. CDR3 length: 10 residues. Germline V CDR1 and CDR2: DFQATT, SNEGSKA (reference sequence). The CDR3 loop reads CSAEEYEQFF. The CDR3 DNA reads as TGCAGTGCCGAGGAGTATGAGCAGTTCTTC.

The chain joins TRBV4-3 to TRBJ2-3; D is possibly TRBD1 (5 bases). The CDR3 totals 16 residues. Deletions cut 2 bases from V and 2 bases from J, with 14 bases between. Per germline, CDR1 LGHNA and CDR2 YSLEER. Here the CDR3 DNA reads TGCGCCAGCAGCCAATCGGACACCATCTACACAGATACGCAGTATTTT. Translation: CASSQSDTIYTDTQYF.

The chain employs TRBV6-5 and TRBJ1-5, with TRBD1 as a possible D gene (5 bases). The CDR3 totals 14 residues. Per the germline V gene, CDR1 is MNHEY and CDR2 is SVGAGI. The germline V and J ends were trimmed by 0 bases and 6 bases, with 9 bases remaining between them. In nucleotides, the CDR3 is TGTGCCAGCAGTTACTCGGGAGGGGCTCAGCCCCAGCATTTT. This translates into CASSYSGGAQPQHF.

The CDR3 nucleotides read TGTGCCACCAGCAGAGATCTCGCGGCAGCTCAAGAGACCCAGTACTTC. It specifies CATSRDLAAAQETQYF. The chain employs TRBV15 and TRBJ2-5; D is uncertain. The CDR3 covers 16 residues. V lost 0 bases and J lost 2, with 13 bases in between. CDR1 and CDR2 (germline): LNHNV, YYDKDF (reference sequence).